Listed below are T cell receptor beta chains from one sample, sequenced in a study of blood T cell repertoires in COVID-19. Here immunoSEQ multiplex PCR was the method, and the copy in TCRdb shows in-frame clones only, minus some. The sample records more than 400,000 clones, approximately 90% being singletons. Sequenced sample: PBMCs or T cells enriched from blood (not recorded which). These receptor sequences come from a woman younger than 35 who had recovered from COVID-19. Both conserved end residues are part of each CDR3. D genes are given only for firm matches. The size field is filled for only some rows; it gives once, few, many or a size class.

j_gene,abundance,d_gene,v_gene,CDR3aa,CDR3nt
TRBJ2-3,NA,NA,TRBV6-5,CASTPSGDTQYF,TGTGCCAGCACCCCATCGGGGGATACGCAGTATTTT
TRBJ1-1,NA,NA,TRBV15,CATSRAYSGYTEAFF,TGTGCCACCAGCAGGGCCTACAGCGGGTACACTGAAGCTTTCTTT
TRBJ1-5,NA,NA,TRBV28,CASSLRPGGGKPQHF,TGTGCCAGCAGTTTACGTCCGGGGGGAGGGAAGCCCCAGCATTTT
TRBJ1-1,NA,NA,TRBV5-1,CASRRGMTETEAFF,TGCGCCAGCAGAAGGGGGATGACGGAAACTGAAGCTTTCTTT
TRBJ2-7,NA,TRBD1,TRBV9,CASARTGGYEQYF,TGTGCCAGCGCGAGGACAGGGGGCTACGAGCAGTACTTC
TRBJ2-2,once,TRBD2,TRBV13,CASSLAGLAGSNTGELFF,TGTGCCAGCAGCTTGGCGGGACTAGCGGGGTCCAACACCGGGGAGCTGTTTTTT
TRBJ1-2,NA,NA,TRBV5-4,CASSPPEGRYGYTF,TGTGCCAGCAGCCCACCAGAGGGCCGCTATGGCTACACCTTC
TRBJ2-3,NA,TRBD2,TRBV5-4,CASSLETSGGAPDTQYF,TGTGCCAGCAGCTTGGAGACTAGCGGGGGGGCCCCAGATACGCAGTATTTT
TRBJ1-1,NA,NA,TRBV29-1,CSVRGDLALNTEAFF,TGCAGCGTTCGCGGGGACCTAGCCCTGAACACTGAAGCTTTCTTT
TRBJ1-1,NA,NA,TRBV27,CASRRRGNTEAFF,TGTGCCAGCAGGAGGAGGGGGAACACTGAAGCTTTCTTT
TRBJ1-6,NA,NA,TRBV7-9,CASSSTADNSPLHF,TGTGCCAGCAGCTCCACAGCTGATAATTCACCCCTCCACTTT
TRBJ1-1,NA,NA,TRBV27,CASSFQGNTEAFF,TGTGCCAGCAGTTTTCAGGGGAACACTGAAGCTTTCTTT
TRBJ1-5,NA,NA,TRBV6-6,CASSYERQPQHF,TGTGCCAGCAGTTACGAACGGCAGCCCCAGCATTTT
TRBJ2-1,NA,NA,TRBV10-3,CAINPGSYNEQFF,TGTGCCATCAATCCCGGCTCCTACAATGAGCAGTTCTTC
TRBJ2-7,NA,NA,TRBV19,CASSPLSQGEQYF,TGTGCCAGTAGTCCCCTTTCGCAGGGGGAGCAGTACTTC
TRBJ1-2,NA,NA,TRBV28,CASSITGILRANYGYTF,TGTGCCAGCAGCATTACAGGGATACTACGTGCGAACTATGGCTACACCTTC
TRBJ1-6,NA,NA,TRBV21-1,CASSIGARYF,TGTGCCAGCAGCATAGGGGCGCGGTACTTT
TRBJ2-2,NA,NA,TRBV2,CASSPGWNTGELFF,TGTGCCAGCAGTCCGGGTTGGAACACCGGGGAGCTGTTTTTT
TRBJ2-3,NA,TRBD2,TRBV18,CASSPERGGEDTQYF,TGTGCCAGCTCACCAGAGCGGGGGGGCGAAGATACGCAGTATTTT
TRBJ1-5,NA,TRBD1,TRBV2,CASSVQGGGQPQHF,TGTGCCAGCAGCGTTCAGGGGGGAGGTCAGCCCCAGCATTTT
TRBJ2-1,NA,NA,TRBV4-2,CASSQAGLNEQFF,TGTGCCAGCAGCCAAGCGGGTCTCAATGAGCAGTTCTTC
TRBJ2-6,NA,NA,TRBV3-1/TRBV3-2,CASSSRSRSGANVLTF,TGTGCCAGCAGCTCCCGATCGCGTTCTGGGGCCAACGTCCTGACTTTC
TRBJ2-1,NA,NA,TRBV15,CATSTERLAVTYNEQFF,TGTGCCACCAGCACCGAGCGCTTAGCGGTTACCTACAATGAGCAGTTCTTC
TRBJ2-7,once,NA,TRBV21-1,CASSKKGRTDSYEQYF,TGTGCCAGCAGCAAAAAAGGGCGGACAGACTCCTACGAGCAGTACTTC
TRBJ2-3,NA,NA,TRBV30,CAWGQGRDTQYF,TGTGCCTGGGGGCAGGGAAGGGATACGCAGTATTTT
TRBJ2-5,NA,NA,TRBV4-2,CASSQDSGGGRETQYF,TGTGCCAGCAGCCAAGATTCCGGGGGTGGGAGAGAGACCCAGTACTTC
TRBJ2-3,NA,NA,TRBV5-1,CASSRGTPLSDTQYF,TGCGCCAGCAGCCGGGGGACTCCATTAAGCGATACGCAGTATTTT
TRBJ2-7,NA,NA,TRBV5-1,CASSLVEGREQYF,TGCGCCAGCAGCTTGGTAGAGGGGAGGGAGCAGTACTTC
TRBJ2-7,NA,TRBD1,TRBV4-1,CASSQGTGFHEQYF,TGCGCCAGCAGCCAAGGGACAGGGTTCCACGAGCAGTACTTC
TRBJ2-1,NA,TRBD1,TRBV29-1,CSVEAAGGRNEQFF,TGCAGCGTTGAAGCTGCAGGGGGCAGGAATGAGCAGTTCTTC
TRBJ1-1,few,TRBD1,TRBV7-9,CASSLAGQGIFNTEAFF,TGTGCCAGCAGCTTAGCAGGACAGGGAATATTTAACACTGAAGCTTTCTTT
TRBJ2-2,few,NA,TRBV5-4,CASSSLGFSTGELFF,TGTGCCAGCAGCTCCCTGGGCTTTTCCACCGGGGAGCTGTTTTTT
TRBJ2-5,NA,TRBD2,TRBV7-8,CASKSGGSGTQYF,TGTGCCAGCAAGAGCGGGGGGAGTGGGACCCAGTACTTC
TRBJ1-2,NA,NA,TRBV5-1,CASSSSPVYYGYTF,TGCGCCAGCAGCTCCTCGCCAGTATACTATGGCTACACCTTC
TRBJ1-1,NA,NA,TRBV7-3,CASSLDTNTEAFF,TGTGCCAGCAGCTTAGACACGAACACTGAAGCTTTCTTT
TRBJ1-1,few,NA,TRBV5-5,CASSLPPGLRMNTEAFF,TGTGCCAGCAGCTTGCCCCCAGGACTGAGGATGAACACTGAAGCTTTCTTT
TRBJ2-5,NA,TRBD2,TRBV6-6,CASTSGRGGAQETQYF,TGTGCCAGCACCTCCGGGAGGGGAGGGGCCCAAGAGACCCAGTACTTC
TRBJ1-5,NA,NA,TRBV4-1,CASSNGISNQPQHF,TGCGCCAGCAGCAACGGGATTAGCAATCAGCCCCAGCATTTT
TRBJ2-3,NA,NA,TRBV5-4,CASSGIPSTDTQYF,TGTGCCTCATCCGGGATCCCTAGCACAGATACGCAGTATTTT
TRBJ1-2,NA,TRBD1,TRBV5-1,CASSWDRTNYGYTF,TGCGCCAGCAGCTGGGACAGAACTAACTATGGCTACACCTTC
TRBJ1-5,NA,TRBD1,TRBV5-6,CASSLGDRVEQPQHF,TGTGCCAGCAGCCTGGGTGACAGGGTAGAACAGCCCCAGCATTTT
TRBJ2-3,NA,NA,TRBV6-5,CASKMDSRGYF,TGTGCCAGCAAAATGGACTCACGGGGGTATTTT
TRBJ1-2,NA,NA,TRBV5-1,CASSWTENYGYTF,TGCGCCAGCAGCTGGACAGAAAACTATGGCTACACCTTC
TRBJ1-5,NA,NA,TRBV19,CASSIGDLYNSNQPQHF,TGTGCCAGTAGTATCGGGGATCTTTATAATAGCAATCAGCCCCAGCATTTT
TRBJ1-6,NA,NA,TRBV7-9,CASSSRRGGSPLHF,TGTGCCAGCAGCTCGCGGAGGGGTGGATCACCCCTCCACTTT
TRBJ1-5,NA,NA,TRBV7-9,CASSPGGNQPQHF,TGTGCCAGCAGCCCCGGTGGCAATCAGCCCCAGCATTTT
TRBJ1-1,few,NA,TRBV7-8,CASSPTTSLGSTEAFF,TGTGCCAGCAGTCCGACAACCTCCTTAGGCAGCACTGAAGCTTTCTTT
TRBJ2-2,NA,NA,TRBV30,CAWTLANTGELFF,TGTGCCTGGACCCTAGCGAACACCGGGGAGCTGTTTTTT
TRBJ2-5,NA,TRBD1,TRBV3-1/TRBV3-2,CASSQVPGQGEETQYF,TGTGCCAGCAGCCAAGTTCCGGGACAGGGGGAAGAGACCCAGTACTTC
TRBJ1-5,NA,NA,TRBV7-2,CASSLVGAQGGNQPQHF,TGTGCCAGCAGCTTAGTAGGGGCCCAAGGGGGCAATCAGCCCCAGCATTTT
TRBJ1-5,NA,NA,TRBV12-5,CASGLVPDGQSPKNQPQHF,TGTGCTAGTGGTTTGGTACCCGACGGACAGAGCCCCAAAAATCAGCCCCAGCATTTT
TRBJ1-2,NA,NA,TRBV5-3,CARSLAGSGYTF,TGTGCCAGAAGCTTGGCAGGGTCGGGCTACACCTTC
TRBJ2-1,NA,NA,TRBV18,CASSPMEGPEQFF,TGTGCCAGCTCACCAATGGAGGGGCCAGAGCAGTTCTTC
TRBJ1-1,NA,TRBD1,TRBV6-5,CASSYSPDRGTEAFF,TGTGCCAGCAGTTATTCGCCGGACAGGGGCACTGAAGCTTTCTTT